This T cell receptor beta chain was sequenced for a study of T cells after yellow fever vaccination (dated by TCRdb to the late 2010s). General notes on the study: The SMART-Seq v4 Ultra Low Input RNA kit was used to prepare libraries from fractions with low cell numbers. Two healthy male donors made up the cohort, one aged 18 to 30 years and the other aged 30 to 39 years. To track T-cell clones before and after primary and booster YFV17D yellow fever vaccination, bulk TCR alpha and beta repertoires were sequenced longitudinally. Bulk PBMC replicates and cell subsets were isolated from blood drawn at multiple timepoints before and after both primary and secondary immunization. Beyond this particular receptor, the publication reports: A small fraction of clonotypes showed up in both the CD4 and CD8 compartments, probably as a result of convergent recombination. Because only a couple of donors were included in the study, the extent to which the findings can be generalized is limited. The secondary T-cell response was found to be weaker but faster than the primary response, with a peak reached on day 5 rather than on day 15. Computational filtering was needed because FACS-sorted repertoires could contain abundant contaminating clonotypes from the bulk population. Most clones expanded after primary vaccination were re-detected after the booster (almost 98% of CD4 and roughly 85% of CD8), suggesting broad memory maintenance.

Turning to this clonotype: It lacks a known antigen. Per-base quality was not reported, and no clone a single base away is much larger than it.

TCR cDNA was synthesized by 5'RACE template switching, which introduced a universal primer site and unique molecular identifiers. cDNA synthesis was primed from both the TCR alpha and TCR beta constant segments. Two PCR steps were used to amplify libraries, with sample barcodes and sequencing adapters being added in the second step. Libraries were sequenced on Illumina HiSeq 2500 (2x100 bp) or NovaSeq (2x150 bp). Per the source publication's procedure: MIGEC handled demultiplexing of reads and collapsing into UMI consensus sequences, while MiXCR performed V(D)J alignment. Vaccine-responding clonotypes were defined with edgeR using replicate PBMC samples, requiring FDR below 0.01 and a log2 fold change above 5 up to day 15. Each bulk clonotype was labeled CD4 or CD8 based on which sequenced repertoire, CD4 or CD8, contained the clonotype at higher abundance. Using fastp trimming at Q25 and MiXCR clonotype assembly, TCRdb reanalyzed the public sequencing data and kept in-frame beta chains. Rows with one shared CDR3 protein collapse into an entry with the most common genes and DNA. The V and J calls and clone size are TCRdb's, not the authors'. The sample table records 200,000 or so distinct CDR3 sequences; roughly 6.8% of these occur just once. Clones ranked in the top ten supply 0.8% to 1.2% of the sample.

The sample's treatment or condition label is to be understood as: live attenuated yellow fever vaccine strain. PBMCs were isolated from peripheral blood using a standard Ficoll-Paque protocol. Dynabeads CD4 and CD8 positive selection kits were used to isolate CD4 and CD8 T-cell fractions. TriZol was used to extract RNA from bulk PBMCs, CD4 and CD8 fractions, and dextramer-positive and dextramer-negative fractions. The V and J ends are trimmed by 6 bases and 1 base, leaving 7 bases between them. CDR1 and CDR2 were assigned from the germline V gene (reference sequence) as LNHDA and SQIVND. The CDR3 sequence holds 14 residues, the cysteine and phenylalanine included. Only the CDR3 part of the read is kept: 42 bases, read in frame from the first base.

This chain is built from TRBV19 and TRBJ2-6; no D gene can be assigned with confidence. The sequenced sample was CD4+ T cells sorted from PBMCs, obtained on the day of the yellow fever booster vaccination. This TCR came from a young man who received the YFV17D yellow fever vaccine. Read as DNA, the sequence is TGTGCCAGTAGAAAACTATCTGGGGCCAACGTCCTGACTTTC. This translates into CASRKLSGANVLTF. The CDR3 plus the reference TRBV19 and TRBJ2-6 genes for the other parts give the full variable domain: DGGITQSPKYLFRKEGQNVTLSCEQNLNHDAMYWYRQDPGQGLRLIYYSQIVNDFQKGDIAEGYSVSREKKESFPLTVTSAQKNPTAFYLCASRKLSGANVLTFGAGSRLTVL.